This TCR beta chain came from a study of identical twins. Each CDR3 protein gets one entry after TCRdb re-called the 5' RACE reads with MiXCR. The sample includes roughly 480,000 distinct CDR3 sequences, roughly 24% of them seen just once. V was pared by 4 bases and J by 2 bases, with 26 bases between. Germline lookup yields CDR1 SGHAT and CDR2 FQNNGV. The CDR3 has 19 amino acids. The sample holds one count of this clonotype. This sample was shared with a second study, whose subject was T cells expressing NK-cell markers. Per that paper: More than 5 donors showed dominant NKG2C+ clonotypes comprising roughly 1.0-7.0% of their CD8+ T cells.

The sequencing input was CD4+ T cells sorted from blood. This rearrangement joins TRBV11-2 to TRBJ1-2; D may be TRBD1 (5 bases). This TCR derives from a woman aged 18-29 years in good health. CDR3 nucleotide sequence: TGTGCCAGCAGCTCCCCCCAGGGATGGCAGGGTGTATCGAACTATGGCTACACCTTC. Translation: CASSSPQGWQGVSNYGYTF.